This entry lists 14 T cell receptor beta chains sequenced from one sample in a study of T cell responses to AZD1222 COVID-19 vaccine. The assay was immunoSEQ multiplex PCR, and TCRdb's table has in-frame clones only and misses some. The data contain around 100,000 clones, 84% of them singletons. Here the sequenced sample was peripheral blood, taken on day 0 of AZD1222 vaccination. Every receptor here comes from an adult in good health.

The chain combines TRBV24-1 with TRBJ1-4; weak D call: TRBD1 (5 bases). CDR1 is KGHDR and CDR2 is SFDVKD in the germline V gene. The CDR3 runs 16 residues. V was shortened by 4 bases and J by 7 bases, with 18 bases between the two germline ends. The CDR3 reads CATSEAGTGNIEKLFF. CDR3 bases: TGTGCCACCAGTGAGGCCGGGACCGGAAATATTGAAAAACTGTTTTTT.

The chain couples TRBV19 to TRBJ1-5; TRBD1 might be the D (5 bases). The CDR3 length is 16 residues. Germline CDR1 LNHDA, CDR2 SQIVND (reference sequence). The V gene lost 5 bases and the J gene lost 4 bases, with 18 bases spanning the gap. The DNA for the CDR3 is TGTGCCAGTAGTCCCCGGGGGACCGCCCCAAATCAGCCCCAGCATTTT. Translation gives CASSPRGTAPNQPQHF.

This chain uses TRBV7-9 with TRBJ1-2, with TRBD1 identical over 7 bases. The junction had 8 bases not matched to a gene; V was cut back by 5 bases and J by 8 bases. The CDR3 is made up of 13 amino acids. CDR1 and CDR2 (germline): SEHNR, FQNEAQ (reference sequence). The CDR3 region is CASSRLTGVGYTF. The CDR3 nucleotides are TGTGCCAGCAGCAGGCTCACAGGGGTCGGCTACACCTTC.

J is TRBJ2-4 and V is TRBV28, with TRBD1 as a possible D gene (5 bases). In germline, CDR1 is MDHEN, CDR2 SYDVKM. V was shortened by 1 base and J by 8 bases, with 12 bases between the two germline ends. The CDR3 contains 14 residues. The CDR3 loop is CASSLFGRVDIQYF. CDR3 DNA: TGTGCCAGCAGTTTATTTGGCAGGGTAGACATTCAGTACTTC.

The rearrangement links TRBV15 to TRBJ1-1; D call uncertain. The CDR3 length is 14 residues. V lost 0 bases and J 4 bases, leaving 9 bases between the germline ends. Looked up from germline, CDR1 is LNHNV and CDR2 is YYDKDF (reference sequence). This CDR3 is CATSRDRGSTEAFF. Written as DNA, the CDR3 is TGTGCCACCAGCAGAGATCGCGGCAGCACTGAAGCTTTCTTT.

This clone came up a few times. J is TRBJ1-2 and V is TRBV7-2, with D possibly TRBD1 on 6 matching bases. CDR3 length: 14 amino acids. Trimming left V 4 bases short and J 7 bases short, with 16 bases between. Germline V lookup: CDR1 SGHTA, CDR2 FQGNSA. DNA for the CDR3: TGTGCCAGCAGCTCCTGGGGGCAGGGCCGTGGCTACACCTTC. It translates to CASSSWGQGRGYTF.

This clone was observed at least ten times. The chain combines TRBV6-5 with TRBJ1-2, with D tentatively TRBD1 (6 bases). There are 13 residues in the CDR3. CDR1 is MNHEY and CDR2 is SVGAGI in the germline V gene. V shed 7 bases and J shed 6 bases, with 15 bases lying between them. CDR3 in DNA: TGTGCCAGCAATAGGGGGGGCGAAGATGGCTACACCTTC. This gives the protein CASNRGGEDGYTF.

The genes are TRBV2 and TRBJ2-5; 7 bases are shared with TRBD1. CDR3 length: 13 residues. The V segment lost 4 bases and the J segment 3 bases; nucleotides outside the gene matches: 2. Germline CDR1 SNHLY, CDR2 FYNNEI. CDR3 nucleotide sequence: TGTGCCAGCAGTGTAGGGGGCGAAGAGACCCAGTACTTC. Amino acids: CASSVGGEETQYF.

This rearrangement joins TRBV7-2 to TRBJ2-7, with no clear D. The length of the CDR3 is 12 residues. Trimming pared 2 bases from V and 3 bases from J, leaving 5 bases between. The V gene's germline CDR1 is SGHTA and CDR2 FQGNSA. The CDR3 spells CASSLIYYEQYF. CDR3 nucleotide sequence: TGTGCCAGCAGCTTAATTTACTACGAGCAGTACTTC.

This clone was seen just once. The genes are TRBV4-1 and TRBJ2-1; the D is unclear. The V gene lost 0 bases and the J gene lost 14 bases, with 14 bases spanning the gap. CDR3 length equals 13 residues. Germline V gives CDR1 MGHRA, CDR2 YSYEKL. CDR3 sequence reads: CASSQDTSLEKFF. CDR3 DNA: TGCGCCAGCAGCCAAGATACAAGTCTAGAAAAGTTCTTC.

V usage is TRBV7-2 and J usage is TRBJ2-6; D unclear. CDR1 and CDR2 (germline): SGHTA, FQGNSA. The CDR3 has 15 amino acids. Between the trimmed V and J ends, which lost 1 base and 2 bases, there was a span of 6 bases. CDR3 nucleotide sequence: TGTGCCAGCAGCTTAGTGGCGGCTGGGGCCAACGTCCTGACTTTC. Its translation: CASSLVAAGANVLTF.

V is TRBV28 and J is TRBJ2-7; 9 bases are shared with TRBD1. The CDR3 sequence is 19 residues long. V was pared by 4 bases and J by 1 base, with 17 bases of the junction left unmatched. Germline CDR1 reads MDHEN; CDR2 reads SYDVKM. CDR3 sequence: CASSSITRPGTGTSYEQYF. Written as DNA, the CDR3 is TGTGCCAGCAGTTCGATCACGAGACCCGGGACAGGGACTTCCTACGAGCAGTACTTC.

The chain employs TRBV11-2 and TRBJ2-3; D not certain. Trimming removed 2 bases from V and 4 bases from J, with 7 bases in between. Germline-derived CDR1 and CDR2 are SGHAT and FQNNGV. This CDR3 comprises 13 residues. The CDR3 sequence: CASSLSSADTQYF. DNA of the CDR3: TGTGCCAGCAGCTTATCTTCCGCAGATACGCAGTATTTT.

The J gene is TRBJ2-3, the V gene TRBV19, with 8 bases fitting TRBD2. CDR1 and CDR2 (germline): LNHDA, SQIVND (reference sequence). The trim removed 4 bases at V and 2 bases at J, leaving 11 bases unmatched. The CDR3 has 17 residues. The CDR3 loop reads CASSSPLGREATDTQYF. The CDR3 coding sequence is TGTGCCAGTAGTAGCCCCCTTGGGCGGGAGGCCACAGATACGCAGTATTTT.